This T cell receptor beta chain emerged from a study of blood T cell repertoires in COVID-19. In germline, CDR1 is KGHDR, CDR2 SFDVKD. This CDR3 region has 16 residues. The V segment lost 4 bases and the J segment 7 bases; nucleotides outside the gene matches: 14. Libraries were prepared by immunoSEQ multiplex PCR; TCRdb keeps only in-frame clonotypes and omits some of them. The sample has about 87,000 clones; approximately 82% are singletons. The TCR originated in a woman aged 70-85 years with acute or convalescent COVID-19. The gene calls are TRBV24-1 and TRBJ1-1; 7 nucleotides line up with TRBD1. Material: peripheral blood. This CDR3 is CATSESGTARLGEAFF. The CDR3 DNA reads TGTGCCACCAGTGAATCCGGGACAGCGAGACTCGGTGAAGCTTTCTTT.